These T cell receptor beta chains were read from a single sample in a study of cytomegalovirus exposure and HLA in healthy donors. Clones were sequenced by immunoSEQ multiplex PCR, and TCRdb holds only the in-frame ones, with some missing. The repertoire holds more than 90,000 clones, with about 70% as singletons. Sequencing was carried out using PBMCs. The source is a young man in good health and CMV-seropositive. The conserved cysteine and the conserved F or W are not part of the CDR3 here.

V gene,CDR3 protein
TRBV6-6,ASSPTGLSNQPQH
TRBV19,ASSQIRTDYGYT
TRBV7-9,ASSLVGQGPTTEAF
TRBV4-1,ASRMTGVNQPQH
TRBV20-1,SARDGGYV
TRBV5-1,ASSAGGTYNEQF
TRBV28,ATKGQGYSEQY
TRBV9,ASRTTGLLYGYT
TRBV6-5,ASSYSPLFPQH
TRBV5-1,ASSYTSFGEQF
TRBV28,ASTLTVADTEAF
TRBV7-9,ASSLGWTASDTQY
TRBV2,ASTGGSYEQY
TRBV29-1,SSGGEEAF
TRBV13,ASSLRLAGDNEQF
TRBV27,ATSVKGEESNQPQH
TRBV5-5,ASSLGQREAF
TRBV19,ASTPRAGQGFVGSGNTIY
TRBV27,ASSLSGDGYT
TRBV4-3,ASSQVGTSVYNEQF
TRBV5-5,ASSLVPSGTSPMYNEQF
TRBV11-3,ASSWSTEAF
TRBV5-6,ASSPGRGKPYEQY
TRBV23-1,ASSSGGNNSPLH
TRBV28,ASSRQGRGNQPQH
TRBV10-3,AISQDRGHGYT
TRBV30,AWSVQGHSPLH
TRBV6-6,ASSRIRGDTQY
TRBV5-4,ASSFDPLPGESTDTQY
TRBV5-8,ASSLGLAGFTGYEQY
TRBV19,ASRPGGVDYGYT